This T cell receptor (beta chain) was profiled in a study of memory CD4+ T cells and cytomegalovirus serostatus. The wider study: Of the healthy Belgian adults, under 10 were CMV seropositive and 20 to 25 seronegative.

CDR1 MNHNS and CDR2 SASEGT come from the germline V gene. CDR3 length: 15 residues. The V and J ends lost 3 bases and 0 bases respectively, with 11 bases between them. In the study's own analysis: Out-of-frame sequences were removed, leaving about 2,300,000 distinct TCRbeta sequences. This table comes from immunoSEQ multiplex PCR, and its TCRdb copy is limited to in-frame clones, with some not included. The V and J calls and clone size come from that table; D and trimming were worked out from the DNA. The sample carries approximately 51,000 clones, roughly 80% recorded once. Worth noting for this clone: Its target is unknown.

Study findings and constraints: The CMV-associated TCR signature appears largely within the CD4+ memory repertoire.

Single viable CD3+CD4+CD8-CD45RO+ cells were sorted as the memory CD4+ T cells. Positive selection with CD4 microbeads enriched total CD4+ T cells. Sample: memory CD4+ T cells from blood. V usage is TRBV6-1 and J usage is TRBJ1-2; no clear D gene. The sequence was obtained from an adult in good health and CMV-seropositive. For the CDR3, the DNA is TGTGCCAGCAGTGAGAGCGGGATTTCTAACTATGGCTACACCTTC. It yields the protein CASSESGISNYGYTF.